The 17 T cell receptor beta chains listed next were all sequenced from one sample in a study of tumor-infiltrating lymphocytes in primary liver carcinoma. Investigators took RNA and DNA out together from roughly 21-30 mg of unsorted bulk tissue. A constant-region primer primed TCR beta cDNA synthesis from about 0.45 ug of total RNA. Generation of the TCR beta libraries relied on three nested multiplex PCR rounds using slightly modified ARM-PCR. Forward primers for TRBV1-TRBV30 and a C-beta reverse primer served the first two PCR rounds, at around 9 cycles each. MiXCR, applied by TCRdb to the multiplex PCR reads, yields one record per CDR3 protein. Of some 87,000 distinct CDR3 sequences in the sample, around 68% are singletons; the top ten hold 25% to 35%. Sample: tumor-adjacent normal liver tissue. Receptors were obtained from a middle-aged man with primary liver carcinoma and hepatitis B virus infection.

In this sample, this clonotype turned up many times. The CDR3: CASSERTSGSYEQYF. CDR3 bases: TGTGCCAGCAGTGAACGAACTAGCGGGAGTTACGAGCAGTACTTC. V is TRBV6-1 and J is TRBJ2-7; the match to TRBD2 covers 11 bases. CDR3 size: 15 residues. Germline CDR1 MNHNS, CDR2 SASEGT. V shed 2 bases, J shed 4 bases, and the junction held 4 bases outside the gene matches.

As to this clonotype: This may be a read error, as it is one base from a much larger clone. Since the CDR3 does not end with the conserved phenylalanine or tryptophan, this likely comes from a read error. The chain is built from TRBV4-1 and TRBJ1-2, with unresolved D. There are 14 residues in the CDR3. The ends were cut back, 0 bases at V and 7 bases at J, with 12 bases in the middle. The germline V gene has CDR1 MGHRA and CDR2 YSYEKL. CDR3 in amino acids: CASSQEGLAFGYTS. CDR3 in DNA: TGCGCCAGCAGCCAAGAGGGCCTGGCGTTTGGCTACACCTCC.

Points on this clonotype: Compared with germline, one end of the junction differs, possibly owing to a read error. This sequence joins TRBV29-1 and TRBJ1-2; 7 nucleotides match TRBD1. CDR3 length: 12 amino acids. Germline CDR1 reads SQVTM; CDR2 reads ANQGSEA. CDR3 protein: CSVRTGTHGYTF. CDR3 DNA sequence: TGCAGCGTTAGGACAGGCACTCATGGCTACACTTTC. Based on the CDR3 plus reference TRBV29-1 and TRBJ1-2, the full variable domain is SAVISQKPSRDICQRGTSLTIQCQVDSQVTMMFWYRQQPGQSLTLIATANQGSEATYESGFVIDKFPISRPNLTFSTLTVSNMSPEDSSIYLCSVRTGTHGYTFGSGTRLTVV.

The rearrangement links TRBV7-8 to TRBJ1-5, with 8 bases lining up with TRBD1. The junction had 14 bases not matched to a gene; V was cut back by 8 bases and J by 11 bases. Germline V CDR1 and CDR2: SGHVS, FQNEAQ. This CDR3 comprises 14 residues. CDR3 in DNA: TGTGCCAGCGACAGGGGTGCGTCAGGGCAGTCCCAGCATTTT. Protein sequence: CASDRGASGQSQHF.

Regarding this clonotype: Relative to the germline gene, one junction end is altered; a read error may explain this. The chain recombines TRBV29-1 with TRBJ1-1; unclear D gene. This CDR3 has 13 residues. Germline V gene lookup returns CDR1 SQVTM and CDR2 ANQGSEA. The CDR3 DNA follows: TGCAGCGTTGACGTAGCCACGAACATTGAAGCTTTCTTT. It specifies CSVDVATNIEAFF. The whole variable domain, filled in from reference TRBV29-1 and TRBJ1-1, reads SAVISQKPSRDICQRGTSLTIQCQVDSQVTMMFWYRQQPGQSLTLIATANQGSEATYESGFVIDKFPISRPNLTFSTLTVSNMSPEDSSIYLCSVDVATNIEAFFGQGTRLTVV.

Regarding this clonotype: At one of its ends the junction is not consistent with the germline gene, which may arise from a read error. The chain has TRBV14 and TRBJ2-1; 10 positions agree with TRBD1. Germline V CDR1 and CDR2: SGHDN, FVKESK. CDR3 length: 12 amino acids. The CDR3 protein is CTSNYGQGGQFF. The CDR3 bases are TGTACCAGCAACTATGGACAGGGGGGACAGTTCTTC.

This clonotype was seen only once. Germline and junction disagree at one end, which may indicate a read error. CDR3 in DNA: TGTGCCATCAGCCCGACGGCCTCCCCCGGGGAGCTGTTTTTT. It yields the protein CAISPTASPGELFF. The J gene is TRBJ2-2, the V gene TRBV11-2; no clear D gene. The CDR3 runs 14 residues. Germline loops: CDR1 SGHAT, CDR2 FQNNGV.

Notes on this clonotype: The junction shows a germline mismatch at one end, possibly a read error. The chain is built from TRBV29-1 and TRBJ2-2; no reliable D call. CDR1 and CDR2 from the germline V gene are SQVTM and ANQGSEA. There are 13 residues in the CDR3. The CDR3 DNA sequence: TGCAGTGCCTGGCAGGTAAACACCAGGGAGCTGTTTTTT. This sequence encodes CSAWQVNTRELFF.

Worth noting for this clonotype: Germline and junction disagree at one end, which may indicate a read error. The gene calls are TRBV5-4 and TRBJ2-5; D not resolved. The CDR3 spans 15 residues. Germline-derived CDR1 and CDR2 are SGHNT and YYREEE (reference sequence). The CDR3 sequence: CASSLCLGNQGTQYF. The CDR3 DNA is TGTGCCAGCAGCTTATGTCTCGGAAACCAAGGGACCCAGTACTTC.

Comment on this clonotype: One junction end does not reproduce the germline sequence, and a read error may be involved. The CDR3 DNA follows: TGTGCCAGCAGGGAAGACTGGGAGTACAATGAAGCTTTCTTT. The encoded protein is CASREDWEYNEAFF. V gene TRBV6-1 combines with J gene TRBJ1-1; the D is unclear. The CDR3 runs to 14 residues. Looked up from germline, CDR1 is MNHNS and CDR2 is SASEGT.

Regarding this clonotype: Since a much larger clone is just one base distant, this may be a read error. This chain connects TRBV29-1 to TRBJ2-7, with a tentative D call TRBD1 (5 bases). This CDR3 region has 15 residues. CDR1 and CDR2 from the germline V gene are SQVTM and ANQGSEA. Trimming left V 7 bases short and J 6 bases short, with 25 bases between. The CDR3 loop is CSARQGAGKKCEQYF. The CDR3 coding sequence is TGCAGCGCCCGACAAGGGGCAGGAAAAAAGTGCGAGCAGTACTTC.

On this clonotype: Its ends do not fully match the called genes, so a read error is possible. The genes are TRBV29-1 and TRBJ2-6; perhaps TRBD1 as D (6 bases). This CDR3 comprises 16 residues. Per germline, CDR1 SQVTM and CDR2 ANQGSEA. This CDR3 is CGVGNREGPGAIVLTF. CDR3 bases: TGCGGCGTTGGGAACAGGGAAGGGCCTGGGGCCATCGTCCTGACTTTC.

Comments on this clonotype: Likely a read error: the CDR3 ends without its conserved phenylalanine or tryptophan. The rearrangement links TRBV5-6 to TRBJ1-3; tentatively, D is TRBD1 (5 bases). The CDR3 runs to 18 residues. Germline loops: CDR1 SGHDT, CDR2 YYEEEE. In DNA form, the CDR3 reads TGTGCCAGCAGCTCGATCTCACAGGAATTAAGCTCTGGGAACACCATATATTAT. It specifies CASSSISQELSSGNTIYY.

This clonotype is a singleton in its sample. This may arise from a read error, as a much more abundant clone is one base away. V gene TRBV10-2 combines with J gene TRBJ1-1, with 9 bases lining up with TRBD1. This CDR3 region has 14 residues. J gave up 4 bases and V 6 bases, and 6 bases lay outside the gene matches. In germline, CDR1 is WSHSY, CDR2 SAAADI. Written as DNA, the CDR3 is TGCGCCAGCAGCACGACAGGGGGTGGCACTGAAGCTTTCTTT. It encodes CASSTTGGGTEAFF.

This clonotype has a count of ten or more. The rearrangement joins TRBV5-1 to TRBJ1-1; D is undetermined. The CDR3 runs 15 residues. Trimming removed 6 bases at V and 3 bases at J, with 18 bases between. Per germline, CDR1 SGHRS and CDR2 YFSETQ. The CDR3 nucleotides read TGCGCCAGCACTCGAATACCCGGCGGGGACACTGAAGCTTTCTTT. It specifies CASTRIPGGDTEAFF. The variable domain in full, with the rest retrieved from reference TRBV5-1 and TRBJ1-1, is KAGVTQTPRYLIKTRGQQVTLSCSPISGHRSVSWYQQTPGQGLQFLFEYFSETQRNKGNFPGRFSGRQFSNSRSEMNVSTLELGDSALYLCASTRIPGGDTEAFFGQGTRLTVV.

The table lists this clonotype with a count of one. The chain carries TRBV6-6 and TRBJ1-6; D remains ambiguous. V shed 0 bases and J shed 5 bases, with 8 bases lying between them. Germline V CDR1 and CDR2: MNHNY, SVGAGI (reference sequence). The CDR3 sequence is 15 residues long. CDR3 amino acids: CASSYSTSDNSPLHF. The CDR3 DNA follows: TGTGCCAGCAGTTACTCGACCTCGGATAATTCACCCCTCCACTTT.

On this clonotype itself: A read error may be the cause here, since a much bigger clone is one base away. The genes are TRBV5-1 and TRBJ2-7; D is perhaps TRBD1 (5 bases). V lost 1 base, J lost 3 bases, and 11 bases lay in between. The CDR3 sequence is 14 residues long. The germline CDR1 and CDR2 sequences are SGHRS and YFSETQ. The CDR3 DNA reads as TGCGCCAGCAGCTTGAATGCAGGGTTCTACGAGCAGTACTTC. Protein: CASSLNAGFYEQYF.